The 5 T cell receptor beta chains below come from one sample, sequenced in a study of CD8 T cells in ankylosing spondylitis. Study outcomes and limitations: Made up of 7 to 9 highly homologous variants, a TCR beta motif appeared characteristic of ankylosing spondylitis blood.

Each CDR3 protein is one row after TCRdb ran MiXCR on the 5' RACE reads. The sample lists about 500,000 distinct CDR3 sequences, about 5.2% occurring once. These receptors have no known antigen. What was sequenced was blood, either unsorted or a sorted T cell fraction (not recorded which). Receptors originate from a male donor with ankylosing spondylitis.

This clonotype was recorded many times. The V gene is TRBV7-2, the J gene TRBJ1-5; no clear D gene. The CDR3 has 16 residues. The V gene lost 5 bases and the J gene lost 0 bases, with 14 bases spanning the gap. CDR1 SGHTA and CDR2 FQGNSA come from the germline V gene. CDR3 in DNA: TGTGCCAGCAGCCTCTGGGCGGACTATAGCAATCAGCCCCAGCATTTT. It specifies CASSLWADYSNQPQHF.

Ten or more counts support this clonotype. CDR3 nucleotide sequence: TGTGCCAGCAGTTCGGGGCGATTCTATGGCTACACCTTC. This codes for CASSSGRFYGYTF. The V and J genes are TRBV27 and TRBJ1-2, with a tentative D call TRBD1 (5 bases). Trimming took 4 bases from V and 4 from J, leaving 10 bases between them. CDR1 and CDR2 (germline): MNHEY, SMNVEV (reference sequence). This CDR3 comprises 13 residues.

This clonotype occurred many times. CDR3 amino acids: CSVRSIGANVLTF. The DNA of the CDR3 is TGCAGCGTAAGGAGTATTGGGGCCAACGTCCTGACTTTC. The chain has TRBV29-1 and TRBJ2-6, with D unclear. V was pared by 6 bases and J by 3 bases, with 9 bases between. CDR1 is SQVTM, CDR2 ANQGSEA, per germline. The CDR3 length is 13 residues. Together with reference TRBV29-1 and TRBJ2-6, the CDR3 gives the full variable domain: SAVISQKPSRDICQRGTSLTIQCQVDSQVTMMFWYRQQPGQSLTLIATANQGSEATYESGFVIDKFPISRPNLTFSTLTVSNMSPEDSSIYLCSVRSIGANVLTFGAGSRLTVL.

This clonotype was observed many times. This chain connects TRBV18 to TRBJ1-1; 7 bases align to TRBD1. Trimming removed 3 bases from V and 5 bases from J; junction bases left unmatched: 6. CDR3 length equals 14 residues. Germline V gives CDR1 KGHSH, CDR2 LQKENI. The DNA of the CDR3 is TGTGCCAGCTCACCGAACAGGGGCGATACTGAAGCTTTCTTT. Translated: CASSPNRGDTEAFF.

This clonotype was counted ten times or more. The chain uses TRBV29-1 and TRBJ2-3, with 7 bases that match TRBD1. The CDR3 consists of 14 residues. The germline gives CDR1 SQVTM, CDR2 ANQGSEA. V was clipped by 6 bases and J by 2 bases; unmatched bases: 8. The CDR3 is CSVTLQGSTDTQYF. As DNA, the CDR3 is TGCAGCGTCACCCTACAGGGGTCCACAGATACGCAGTATTTT.